This entry lists 27 T cell receptor beta chains sequenced from one sample in a study of shared clonotypes between healthy human individuals. Clones were read by immunoSEQ multiplex PCR, and TCRdb kept only the in-frame ones, dropping some. There are 1.6 million or so clones in the sample; 98% to 99% occur only once, and approximately 0.4% lies in the top ten. The specimen sequenced was naive CD4+ T cells sorted from blood. Subset meaning: CD45RA+ positively selected. The receptors were gathered from a man aged 30 to 45 in good health.

J is TRBJ2-1 and V is TRBV6-4; TRBD2 aligns across 8 bases. The germline V gene encodes CDR1 MRHNA and CDR2 SNTAGT. Unmatched junction bases numbered 9, after V lost 6 bases and J lost 8 bases. This CDR3 is 14 amino acids long. The CDR3 bases are TGTGCCAGCAGCCCGGGACTAGGTGCGTATGAGCAGTTCTTC. It yields the protein CASSPGLGAYEQFF.

The chain is built from TRBV25-1 and TRBJ2-3, with D maybe TRBD1 (6 bases). Trimming took 4 bases from V and 2 from J, leaving 13 bases between them. The CDR3 consists of 15 residues. Germline assignment: CDR1 MGHDK and CDR2 SYGVNS. CDR3: CASSAFRGSTDTQYF. The CDR3 DNA reads TGTGCCAGCAGTGCTTTCAGGGGTTCCACAGATACGCAGTATTTT.

The chain has TRBV28 and TRBJ2-7, with 8 bases lining up with TRBD2. V trimming: 5 bases; J trimming: 4 bases; junction bases outside the gene matches: 10. Germline V CDR1 and CDR2: MDHEN, SYDVKM. The CDR3 has 15 amino acids. In DNA, the CDR3 is TGTGCCAGCAGTACCCCCCCGGGAGGGTCATACGAGCAGTACTTC. It yields the protein CASSTPPGGSYEQYF. Complete variable domain (other parts from reference TRBV28 and TRBJ2-7): DVKVTQSSRYLVKRTGEKVFLECVQDMDHENMFWYRQDPGLGLRLIYFSYDVKMKEKGDIPEGYSVSREKKERFSLILESASTNQTSMYLCASSTPPGGSYEQYFGPGTRLTVT.

This chain connects TRBV5-1 to TRBJ1-3; D gene unclear. The CDR3 runs 18 residues. The V gene's germline CDR1 is SGHRS and CDR2 YFSETQ. V shed 0 bases and J shed 0 bases, with 16 bases lying between them. CDR3 sequence reads: CASSLGVLGGYSGNTIYF. Written as DNA, the CDR3 is TGCGCCAGCAGCTTGGGTGTGCTCGGAGGCTACTCTGGAAACACCATATATTTT.

The genes are TRBV2 and TRBJ2-1, with D perhaps matching TRBD2 (6 bases). Trimming removed 4 bases at V and 7 bases at J, with 8 bases between. Looked up from germline, CDR1 is SNHLY and CDR2 is FYNNEI. This CDR3 is 12 amino acids long. The CDR3 DNA reads as TGTGCCAGCAGTGGCGGGACGAATGAGCAGTTCTTC. Its protein product is CASSGGTNEQFF.

The gene calls are TRBV7-8 and TRBJ2-5; a possible D gene is TRBD2 (6 bases). CDR1 is SGHVS and CDR2 is FQNEAQ in the germline V gene. The CDR3 is 20 residues long. V dropped 3 bases and J dropped 2 bases, with 28 bases sitting between them. This CDR3 is CASSLFPPGRSGFEQETQYF. The CDR3 region has the DNA TGTGCCAGCAGCTTGTTTCCCCCGGGGAGGTCTGGGTTTGAGCAAGAGACCCAGTACTTC.

The chain is built from TRBV20-1 and TRBJ2-1; D not resolved. This CDR3 region has 10 residues. Trimming took 6 bases from V and 10 from J, leaving 10 bases between them. CDR1 is DFQATT, CDR2 SNEGSKA, per germline (reference sequence). The CDR3 DNA reads as TGCAGTGCCCTGTGGCGGGAGCAGTTCTTC. It translates to CSALWREQFF.

V usage is TRBV13 and J usage is TRBJ2-3, with TRBD2 matching over 7 bases. Germline trimming cut 4 bases from V and 9 bases from J; bases unmatched to any gene: 16. Germline values: CDR1 PRHDT, CDR2 FYEKMQ (reference sequence). This CDR3 contains 16 residues. CDR3 coding DNA: TGTGCCAGCAGCTGGGCCGGGAGGCACCGTCCGGGCACGCAGTATTTT. Translating gives CASSWAGRHRPGTQYF.

The rearrangement uses TRBV27 and TRBJ1-4; no clear D. From germline, CDR1 is MNHEY and CDR2 SMNVEV (reference sequence). The CDR3 contains 15 residues. With 4 bases removed from V and 4 bases from J, the gap between germline ends came to 13 bases. CDR3 DNA sequence: TGTGCCAGCAGTTCTCGACGGTTAGTTAATGAAAAACTGTTTTTT. The encoded protein is CASSSRRLVNEKLFF.

The V and J genes are TRBV2 and TRBJ2-3; D unclear. Germline CDR1 SNHLY, CDR2 FYNNEI. The CDR3 has 13 amino acids. V was pared by 4 bases and J by 2 bases, with 7 bases between. CDR3 residues: CASSVLITDTQYF. In nucleotides, the CDR3 is TGTGCCAGCAGTGTTTTGATCACAGATACGCAGTATTTT.

As DNA, the CDR3 is TGTGCCACCACGGACGGGTATGGCTACACCTTC. Protein product: CATTDGYGYTF. The gene calls are TRBV6-1 and TRBJ1-2; D unclear. The CDR3 is 11 residues long. Germline V gene lookup returns CDR1 MNHNS and CDR2 SASEGT. Trimming took off 10 bases at V and 5 bases at J, with 11 bases between the two ends.

This chain connects TRBV5-4 to TRBJ2-5, with no clear D. CDR1 is SGHNT, CDR2 YYREEE, per germline (reference sequence). Trimming stripped 0 bases from V and 1 base from J, with 10 bases between. The CDR3 is made up of 15 amino acids. The CDR3 nucleotides are TGTGCCAGCAGCTTGGATCTCGTGGTCCAAGAGACCCAGTACTTC. This codes for CASSLDLVVQETQYF.

This clone was observed once. The same CDR3 can be traced to other DNA sequences in this sample. The chain is built from TRBV11-2 and TRBJ2-1, with TRBD2 matching 7 bases. This CDR3 is built from 15 residues. V shed 5 bases and J 0 bases; nucleotides not matched to a gene: 4. Germline-derived CDR1 and CDR2 are SGHAT and FQNNGV. DNA for the CDR3: TGTGCCAGCAGCCCGAGACTAGCCTCCTACAATGAGCAGTTCTTC. As protein: CASSPRLASYNEQFF.

The chain uses TRBV5-1 and TRBJ2-7, with D hard to call. In germline, CDR1 is SGHRS, CDR2 YFSETQ. This CDR3 spans 12 amino acids. V gave up 0 bases and J gave up 6 bases, with 7 bases separating them. The CDR3 nucleotides read TGCGCCAGCAGCTTGGACTTATTCGAGCAGTACTTC. It specifies CASSLDLFEQYF.

With regard to this clone: Other nucleotide sequences in the sample specify the same CDR3. The J gene is TRBJ2-7, the V gene TRBV5-1, with 8 positions matching TRBD1. V dropped 4 bases and J dropped 2; count of bases not matched to a gene: 5. The CDR3 consists of 14 residues. Germline V lookup: CDR1 SGHRS, CDR2 YFSETQ. The CDR3 reads CASSLDRATYEQYF. In nucleotides, the CDR3 is TGCGCCAGCAGCCTGGACAGGGCCACCTACGAGCAGTACTTC.

The chain joins TRBV10-1 to TRBJ2-1; D unresolved. The CDR3 totals 15 residues. The germline V and J ends were trimmed by 0 bases and 9 bases, with 15 bases remaining between them. Germline lookup yields CDR1 WNHNN and CDR2 SYGVQD (reference sequence). The CDR3 spells CASSESSGLQGEQFF. The CDR3 DNA reads TGCGCCAGCAGTGAGTCGAGTGGGCTCCAAGGTGAGCAGTTCTTC.

The rearrangement links TRBV7-3 to TRBJ1-1; tentative D call: TRBD1 (6 bases). V dropped 5 bases and J dropped 4 bases, with 11 bases sitting between them. Looked up from germline, CDR1 is SGHTA and CDR2 is FQGTGA. The CDR3 length is 13 residues. The CDR3: CASSEQGGTEAFF. CDR3 in DNA: TGTGCCAGCAGCGAACAGGGAGGCACTGAAGCTTTCTTT.

The rearrangement uses TRBV4-3 and TRBJ2-7, with 9 bases aligning to TRBD2. Germline lookup yields CDR1 LGHNA and CDR2 YSLEER. This CDR3 has 15 residues. With V trimmed by 1 base and J by 1 base, 2 bases remained unmatched. In nucleotides, the CDR3 is TGCGCCAGCAGCCAAGGGACTAGCGAATCCTACGAGCAGTACTTC. As protein: CASSQGTSESYEQYF.

The chain couples TRBV6-6 to TRBJ2-2; D is perhaps TRBD2 (5 bases). Looked up from germline, CDR1 is MNHNY and CDR2 is SVGAGI (reference sequence). The CDR3 has 16 amino acids. Trimming cost V 6 bases and J 6 bases, with 20 bases left between them. The DNA for the CDR3 is TGTGCCAGCAGAAACAGCCGGCTAGCAAGGCCCGGGGAGCTGTTTTTT. Encoded protein: CASRNSRLARPGELFF.

The chain links TRBV7-3 to TRBJ2-7; D ambiguous. Between the trimmed V and J ends, which lost 1 base and 3 bases, there was a span of 7 bases. From germline, CDR1 is SGHTA and CDR2 FQGTGA. This CDR3 has 13 amino acids. The CDR3 nucleotides read TGTGCCAGCAGCTTAAATGGTGGCTACGAGCAGTACTTC. Translated, it gives CASSLNGGYEQYF.

The CDR3 loop reads CASSLGPTGYNEQFF. The CDR3 bases are TGTGCCAGCAGCTTAGGCCCCACCGGGTACAATGAGCAGTTCTTC. The chain uses TRBV7-2 and TRBJ2-1; no clear D. CDR3 length: 15 amino acids. The germline V gene encodes CDR1 SGHTA and CDR2 FQGNSA. The ends were cut back, 1 base at V and 4 bases at J, with 11 bases in the middle.

The chain combines TRBV11-2 with TRBJ2-1, with D perhaps matching TRBD2 (5 bases). This CDR3 contains 17 residues. The germline V gene encodes CDR1 SGHAT and CDR2 FQNNGV. Trimming stripped 2 bases from V and 8 bases from J, with 22 bases between. The CDR3 spells CASSLRPPGGLSDEQFF. The CDR3 nucleotides read TGTGCCAGCAGCTTAAGGCCCCCGGGCGGGTTGTCGGATGAGCAGTTCTTC.

The chain uses TRBV7-2 and TRBJ2-7; a possible D gene is TRBD2 (7 bases). The ends were cut back, 5 bases at V and 5 bases at J, with 16 bases in the middle. This CDR3 has 14 amino acids. Germline V lookup: CDR1 SGHTA, CDR2 FQGNSA. CDR3 sequence: CASSHVGRGHEQYF. CDR3 DNA sequence: TGTGCCAGCAGCCACGTCGGGCGGGGGCACGAGCAGTACTTC.

The V gene is TRBV27, the J gene TRBJ2-3; the D call may be TRBD1 or TRBD2 (5 bases each). The CDR3 extends over 16 amino acids. From germline, CDR1 is MNHEY and CDR2 SMNVEV (reference sequence). V lost 3 bases and J 10 bases, leaving 23 bases between the germline ends. For the CDR3, the DNA is TGTGCCAGCAGTTTTCAAGGCAGGGACCAAACAGGTTCGCAGTATTTT. This gives the protein CASSFQGRDQTGSQYF.

The V gene is TRBV27, the J gene TRBJ2-5; D not certain. V was cut by 2 bases and J by 5 bases, with 15 bases left in between. Germline V gives CDR1 MNHEY, CDR2 SMNVEV (reference sequence). The CDR3 is made up of 15 amino acids. Here the CDR3 reads CASSLRSPVGETQYF. CDR3 bases: TGTGCCAGCAGTTTACGGTCCCCAGTTGGTGAGACCCAGTACTTC.

CDR3 in DNA: TGTGCCAGCAGGATATCGGGGGGCCTAAGCACAGATACGCAGTATTTT. Protein: CASRISGGLSTDTQYF. The chain links TRBV11-2 to TRBJ2-3; TRBD2 might be the D (7 bases). Germline lookup yields CDR1 SGHAT and CDR2 FQNNGV. The germline V and J ends were trimmed by 6 bases and 0 bases, with 16 bases remaining between them. There are 16 residues in the CDR3.

This chain links TRBV28 with TRBJ2-7; tentative D call: TRBD2 (6 bases). The CDR3 runs 13 residues. Looked up from germline, CDR1 is MDHEN and CDR2 is SYDVKM. Trimming shortened V by 8 bases and J by 4 bases, and 15 bases separated the two germline ends. CDR3 sequence (DNA): TGTGCCAGCGTCCGGGCGGGGTGGTACGAGCAGTACTTC. Amino acids: CASVRAGWYEQYF. Full variable domain (outside the CDR3, taken from reference TRBV28 and TRBJ2-7): DVKVTQSSRYLVKRTGEKVFLECVQDMDHENMFWYRQDPGLGLRLIYFSYDVKMKEKGDIPEGYSVSREKKERFSLILESASTNQTSMYLCASVRAGWYEQYFGPGTRLTVT.